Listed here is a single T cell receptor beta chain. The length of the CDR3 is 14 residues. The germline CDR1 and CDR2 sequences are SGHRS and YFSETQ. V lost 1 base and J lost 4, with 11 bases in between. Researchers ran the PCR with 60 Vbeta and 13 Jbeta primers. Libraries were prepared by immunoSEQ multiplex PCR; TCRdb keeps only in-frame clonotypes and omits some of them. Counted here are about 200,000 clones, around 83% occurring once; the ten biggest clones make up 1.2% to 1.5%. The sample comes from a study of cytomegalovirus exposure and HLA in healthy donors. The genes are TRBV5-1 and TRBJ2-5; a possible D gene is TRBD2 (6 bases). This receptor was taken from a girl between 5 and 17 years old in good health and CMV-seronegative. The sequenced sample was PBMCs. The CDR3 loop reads CASSLRGSGETQYF. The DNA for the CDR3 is TGCGCCAGCAGCTTGCGGGGGTCGGGAGAGACCCAGTACTTC.